The entry that follows covers one T cell receptor (beta chain) sequence. As yet, its antigen is unknown. PCR primers comprised 60 Vbeta and 13 Jbeta primers. Per the original data handling: The authors later counted 75 million to 90 million unique TCR beta chains, 8.5 million to 13 million of them shared. Clones were sequenced by immunoSEQ multiplex PCR, and TCRdb holds only the in-frame ones, with some missing. The DNA was the basis for D and trimming; V, J and clone size are from that table. The sample carries roughly 99,000 clones, around 67% recorded once. Per the germline V gene, CDR1 is SGHRS and CDR2 is YFSETQ. CDR3 length: 16 residues. The junction had 12 bases not matched to a gene; V was cut back by 5 bases and J by 2 bases. The data were taken from a study of cytomegalovirus exposure and HLA in healthy donors. General study points: The HLA-A and HLA-B alleles of most subjects were reportedly predicted accurately from TCR beta sequences.

Sequencing was carried out using PBMCs. This chain uses TRBV5-1 with TRBJ1-2; 7 bases line up with TRBD1. The sequence derives from a woman aged 35 to 49 in good health and CMV-seropositive. CDR3 sequence: CASRGQFRAPNYGYTF. CDR3 bases: TGCGCCAGCAGGGGACAGTTCAGGGCCCCAAACTATGGCTACACCTTC. Combining the CDR3 with reference TRBV5-1 and TRBJ1-2 gives the whole variable domain KAGVTQTPRYLIKTRGQQVTLSCSPISGHRSVSWYQQTPGQGLQFLFEYFSETQRNKGNFPGRFSGRQFSNSRSEMNVSTLELGDSALYLCASRGQFRAPNYGYTFGSGTRLTVV.